This T cell receptor beta chain was sequenced during a study of shared clonotypes between healthy human individuals (dated by TCRdb to 2019 to 2021). Background on the whole study: The cohort comprised a couple of women and a few men aged 18 to 49 years. For each donor, CD4 naive and CD4 memory were each run on three plates, CD8 naive on two plates, and CD8 memory on one plate. To estimate repertoire size and how much clonotypes are shared between individuals, the study performed deep sequencing of blood TCR repertoires from roughly five healthy adults. Libraries were prepared and TCR repertoires were sequenced by different laboratories using diverse techniques, in order to increase sequencing depth and limit assay-specific biases. Between about 0.9 and 8.9 billion PBMCs per donor were obtained by leukapheresis. The research as a whole found: Across a handful of donors, around 5% of naive CD4, 3% to 3.5% of naive CD8, approximately 2.5% of memory CD4, and around 0.4% of memory CD8 clonotypes were shared. Higher generation probabilities were observed for clonotypes shared by all four sorted-subset donors than for non-shared clonotypes. Incomplete sequencing was indicated by rarefaction of sorted-subset datasets, despite the large sequencing depth. Only blood was sampled, and tissue TCR repertoires likely differ from those in blood. Because the study included a small number of donors, the genetic and exposure-history diversity represented was limited. Naive subsets generally had larger estimated clonotype richness than memory subsets. Pairwise subsampling led to the expectation that sequencing depth would affect the degree of clonotype sharing among donors.

The donors were healthy, HIV-negative adults who had no recently reported acute infections or vaccinations. Only Caucasian adults living in Nashville, Tennessee, USA were represented among the donors. CD4+ T cells were enriched by magnetic negative selection; naive cells were then positively selected on CD45RA, and the negative fraction formed the memory subset. Blood was obtained by leukapheresis, after which PBMCs were separated by Ficoll-Histopaque density gradient centrifugation and cryopreserved in liquid nitrogen vapor phase. Analytical flow cytometry was used to check the purity and quantity of every magnetically sorted T cell population. Genomic DNA was isolated from every sorted fraction and measured by UV absorbance on a Nanodrop 2000c. The table lists this clone with a count of one. The antigen this receptor binds is unknown. Base qualities are not provided; no much larger clone lies one nucleotide away.

The V and J ends are trimmed by 1 base and 10 bases, leaving 18 bases between them. The CDR3 runs 16 residues from the cysteine to the phenylalanine. The only DNA kept is the CDR3, 48 bases in frame from the first base. The germline V gene provides CDR1 SGHRS and CDR2 YFSETQ. TCR CDR3 regions were amplified from genomic DNA by multiplex PCR using the deep immunoSEQ assay. For each cell subset, the extracted genomic DNA was distributed evenly across all wells of several immunoSEQ 96-well plates, and each plate served as one replicate. For sorted subsets, each replicate PCR was loaded with 200 ng genomic DNA, equivalent to 30,000 or so T cell genomes. The purified libraries were quantified using a Qubit 3.0 fluorometer, sized with a Bioanalyzer 2100, and then quantified again using the KAPA Library Quantification kit. A separate single-read 150-cycle Illumina NextSeq 550 flow cell was used to sequence each immunoSEQ 96-well plate. Under the source paper's analysis protocol: Because the immunoSEQ output held only junctional sequences and lacked quality scores, the filtering could not match the filtering applied to full-length reads. Sequences were annotated with PyIR, a Python wrapper for IgBLAST v1.9, using IMGT germline references to assign V/J genes and CDR3. Any read was removed if the V/J assignment was weak (E-value above 1e-6), the CDR3 was missing, or the read contained stop codons, out-of-frame junctions, or ambiguous translated residues. V3J clonotypes were defined as sequences sharing the same inferred V gene, J gene, and CDR3 amino acid sequence. Percentage overlap between repertoires was computed as shared unique clonotypes divided by the size of the smaller repertoire. Three approaches were used to assess repertoire richness: RTK rarefaction, the Chao1 estimator, and Recon v2.1 estimates of unobserved clonotypes. For all TCRbeta clonotypes obtained by the gDNA method from four donors, generation probabilities were computed with OLGA. TCRdb provides this immuneACCESS table in a form limited to in-frame rearrangements. Some clones are lacking; in checked studies, under half of them reflect an unresolved V gene, and why the rest are absent is not known. V and J calls and clone size are given by that table; D and trimming were obtained from the DNA. The sample table shows 2,500,000 or so clones, and around 94% are seen once. Of the sample, about 0.13% is held by the ten largest clones.

The chain is encoded by TRBV5-1 joined to TRBJ1-6, with no reliable assignment of the D segment. The sample comprised naive CD4+ T cells sorted from blood. The sample's cell subset or site, from its label and the paper: CD45RA+ positively selected. This TCR derives from a man aged 18 to 29 in good health. In nucleotide form, the sequence is TGCGCCAGCAGCTTGTTTTCGTCCCGAGAAGCGTCACCCCTCCACTTT. Protein translation: CASSLFSSREASPLHF.